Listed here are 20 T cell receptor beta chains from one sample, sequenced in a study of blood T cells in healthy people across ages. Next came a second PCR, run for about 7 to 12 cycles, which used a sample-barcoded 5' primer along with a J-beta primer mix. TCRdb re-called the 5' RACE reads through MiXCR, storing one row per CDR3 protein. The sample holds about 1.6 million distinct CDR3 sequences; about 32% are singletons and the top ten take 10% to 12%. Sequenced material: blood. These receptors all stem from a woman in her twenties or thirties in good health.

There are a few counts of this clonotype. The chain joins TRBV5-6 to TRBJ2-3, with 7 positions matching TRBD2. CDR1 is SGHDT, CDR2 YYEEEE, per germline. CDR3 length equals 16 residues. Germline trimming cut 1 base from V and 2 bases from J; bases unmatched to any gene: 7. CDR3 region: CASSLKSGAYTDTQYF. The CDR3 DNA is TGTGCCAGCAGCTTGAAAAGCGGGGCCTACACAGATACGCAGTATTTT.

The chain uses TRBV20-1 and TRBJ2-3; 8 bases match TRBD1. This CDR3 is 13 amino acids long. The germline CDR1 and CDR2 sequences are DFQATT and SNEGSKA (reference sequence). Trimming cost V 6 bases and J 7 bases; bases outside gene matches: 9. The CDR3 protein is CSATNQGAHTQYF. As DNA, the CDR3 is TGCAGTGCAACTAACCAGGGGGCTCATACGCAGTATTTT.

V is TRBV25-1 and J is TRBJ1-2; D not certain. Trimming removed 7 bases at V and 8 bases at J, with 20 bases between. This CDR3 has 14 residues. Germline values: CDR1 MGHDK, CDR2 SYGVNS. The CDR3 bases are TGTGCCAGCAACCCGGACCAACCGCCCTGGGGCTACACCTTC. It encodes CASNPDQPPWGYTF.

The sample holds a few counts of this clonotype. The CDR3 DNA is TGTGCCAGCAGTTTCGCGGTGGCCTACAATGAGCAGTTCTTC. Residues: CASSFAVAYNEQFF. This sequence joins TRBV6-2 or TRBV6-3 and TRBJ2-1; D uncertain. V was shortened by 4 bases and J by 2 bases, with 9 bases between the two germline ends. This CDR3 has 14 amino acids. CDR1 and CDR2 (germline): MNHEY, SVGEGT.

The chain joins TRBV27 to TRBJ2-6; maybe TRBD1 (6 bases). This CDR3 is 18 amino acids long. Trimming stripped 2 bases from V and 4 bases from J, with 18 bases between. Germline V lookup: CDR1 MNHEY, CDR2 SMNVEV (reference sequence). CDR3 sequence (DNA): TGTGCCAGCAGTTTAAACGCGGCAGGGGATGGCGGGGCCAACGTCCTGACTTTC. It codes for CASSLNAAGDGGANVLTF.

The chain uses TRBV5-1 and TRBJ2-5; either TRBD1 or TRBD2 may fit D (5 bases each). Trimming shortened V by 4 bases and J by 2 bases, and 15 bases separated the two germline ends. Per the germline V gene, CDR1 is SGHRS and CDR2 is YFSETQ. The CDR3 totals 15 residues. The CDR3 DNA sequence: TGCGCCAGCAGCCAATCTGTGGGGGTACAAGAGACCCAGTACTTC. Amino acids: CASSQSVGVQETQYF. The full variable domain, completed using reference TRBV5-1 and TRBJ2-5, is KAGVTQTPRYLIKTRGQQVTLSCSPISGHRSVSWYQQTPGQGLQFLFEYFSETQRNKGNFPGRFSGRQFSNSRSEMNVSTLELGDSALYLCASSQSVGVQETQYFGPGTRLLVL.

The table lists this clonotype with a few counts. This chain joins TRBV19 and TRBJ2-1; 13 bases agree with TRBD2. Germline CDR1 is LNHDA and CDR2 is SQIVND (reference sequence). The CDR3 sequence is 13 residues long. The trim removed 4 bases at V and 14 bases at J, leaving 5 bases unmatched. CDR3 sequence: CASSTGLAGAEFF. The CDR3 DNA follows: TGTGCCAGTAGTACAGGACTAGCGGGGGCGGAGTTCTTC.

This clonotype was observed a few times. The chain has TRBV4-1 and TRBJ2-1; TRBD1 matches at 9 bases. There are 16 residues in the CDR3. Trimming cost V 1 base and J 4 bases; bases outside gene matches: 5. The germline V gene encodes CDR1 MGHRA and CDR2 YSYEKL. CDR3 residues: CASSQVPGQGYNEQFF. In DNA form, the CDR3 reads TGCGCCAGCAGCCAAGTACCGGGACAGGGATACAATGAGCAGTTCTTC.

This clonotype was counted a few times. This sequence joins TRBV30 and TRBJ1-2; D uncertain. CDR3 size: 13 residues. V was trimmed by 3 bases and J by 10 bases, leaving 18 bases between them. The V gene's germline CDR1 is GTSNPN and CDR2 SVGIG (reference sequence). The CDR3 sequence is CAWRMGEGSDYTF. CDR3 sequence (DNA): TGTGCCTGGAGAATGGGTGAGGGAAGTGACTACACCTTC.

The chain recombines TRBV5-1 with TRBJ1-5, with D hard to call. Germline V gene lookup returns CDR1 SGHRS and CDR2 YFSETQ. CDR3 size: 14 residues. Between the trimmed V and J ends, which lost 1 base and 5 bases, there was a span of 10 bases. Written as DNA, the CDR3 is TGCGCCAGCAGCTTGATGGGGTTGGATCAGCCCCAGCATTTT. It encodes CASSLMGLDQPQHF.

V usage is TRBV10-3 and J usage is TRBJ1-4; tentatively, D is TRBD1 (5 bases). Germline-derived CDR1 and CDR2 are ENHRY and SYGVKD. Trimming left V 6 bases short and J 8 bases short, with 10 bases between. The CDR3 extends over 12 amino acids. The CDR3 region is CAIRDNTEKLFF. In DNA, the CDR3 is TGTGCCATCAGGGACAATACCGAAAAACTGTTTTTT.

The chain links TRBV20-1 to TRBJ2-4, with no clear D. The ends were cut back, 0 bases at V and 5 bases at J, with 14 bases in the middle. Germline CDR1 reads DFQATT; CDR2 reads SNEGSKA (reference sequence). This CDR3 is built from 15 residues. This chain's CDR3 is CSARDGLSPQNIQYF. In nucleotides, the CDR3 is TGCAGTGCTAGAGATGGGCTTAGCCCTCAAAACATTCAGTACTTC.

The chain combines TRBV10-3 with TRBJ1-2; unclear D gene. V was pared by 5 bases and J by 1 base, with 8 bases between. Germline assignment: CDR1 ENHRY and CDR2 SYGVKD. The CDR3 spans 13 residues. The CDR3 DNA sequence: TGTGCCATCAGTAAGACGGATAACTATGGCTACACCTTC. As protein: CAISKTDNYGYTF.

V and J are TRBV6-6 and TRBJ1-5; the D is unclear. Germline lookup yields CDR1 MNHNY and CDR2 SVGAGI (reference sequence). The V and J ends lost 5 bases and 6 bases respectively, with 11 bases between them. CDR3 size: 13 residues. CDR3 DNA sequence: TGTGCCAGCAGTACCTGGGAGGGTCAGCCCCAGCATTTT. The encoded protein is CASSTWEGQPQHF.

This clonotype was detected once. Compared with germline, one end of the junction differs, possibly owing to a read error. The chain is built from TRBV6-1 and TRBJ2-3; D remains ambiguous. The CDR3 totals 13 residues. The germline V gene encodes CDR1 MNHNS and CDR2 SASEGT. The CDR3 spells CARRWGSADTQYF. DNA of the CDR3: TGTGCCCGCAGATGGGGAAGCGCAGATACGCAGTATTTT.

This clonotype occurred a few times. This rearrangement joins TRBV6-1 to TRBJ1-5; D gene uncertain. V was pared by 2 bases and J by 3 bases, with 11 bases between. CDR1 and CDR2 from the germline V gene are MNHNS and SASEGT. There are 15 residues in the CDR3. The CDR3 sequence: CASSEQDGNNQPQHF. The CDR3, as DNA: TGTGCCAGCAGTGAACAGGACGGTAACAATCAGCCCCAGCATTTT.

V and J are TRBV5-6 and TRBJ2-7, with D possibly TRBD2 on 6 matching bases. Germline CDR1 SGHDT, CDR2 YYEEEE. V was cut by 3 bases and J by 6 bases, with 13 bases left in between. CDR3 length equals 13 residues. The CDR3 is CASSWGDVGEQYF. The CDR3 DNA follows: TGTGCCAGCAGCTGGGGGGACGTCGGCGAGCAGTACTTC.

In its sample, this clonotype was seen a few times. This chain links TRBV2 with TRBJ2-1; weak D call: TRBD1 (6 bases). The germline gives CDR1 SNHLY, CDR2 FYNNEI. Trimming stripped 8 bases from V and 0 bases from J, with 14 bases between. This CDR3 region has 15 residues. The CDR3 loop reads CASAGQLSSYNEQFF. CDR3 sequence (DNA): TGTGCCAGCGCCGGACAGTTGAGCTCCTACAATGAGCAGTTCTTC.

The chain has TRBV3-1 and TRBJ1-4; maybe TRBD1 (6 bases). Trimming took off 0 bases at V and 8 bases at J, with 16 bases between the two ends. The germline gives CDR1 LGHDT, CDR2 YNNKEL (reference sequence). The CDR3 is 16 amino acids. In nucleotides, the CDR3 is TGTGCCAGCAGCCAAGACTCGGCCCAGGGGAGCGAAAAACTGTTTTTT. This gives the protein CASSQDSAQGSEKLFF.

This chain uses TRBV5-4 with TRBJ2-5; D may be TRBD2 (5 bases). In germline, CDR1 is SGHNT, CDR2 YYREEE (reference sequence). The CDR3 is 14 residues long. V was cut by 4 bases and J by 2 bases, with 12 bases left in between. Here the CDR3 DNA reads TGTGCCAGCAGCGCGGGCCCGGGGCAAGAGACCCAGTACTTC. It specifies CASSAGPGQETQYF.